The sequence of this T cell receptor (beta chain) was determined in a study of low-dose radiotherapy and immunotherapy resistance in tumors. Study information: The schedule for Cohort 2 used 1 Gy per fraction every two weeks, which added up to 13 Gy over 26 weeks.

With a V-primer adapter and a constant-region primer, TCRs were amplified for around 20 PCR cycles. MiXCR, run by TCRdb on the reads, gives a single entry per CDR3 protein. The sample lists some 45,000 distinct CDR3 sequences, 12% occurring once. The V end lost 6 bases, the J end lost 5 bases, and 13 bases lay between the germline ends. This CDR3 is 13 amino acids long. The germline V gene encodes CDR1 LNHDA and CDR2 SQIVND (reference sequence). Described time point: before trial treatment. The donors' treatment consisted of nivolumab, ipilimumab, aspirin, low-dose cyclophosphamide and low-dose radiotherapy. In this sample, this clonotype turned up many times.

The rearrangement links TRBV19 to TRBJ1-1; no clear D. This TCR was sampled from a female donor with ovarian cancer. The sample was PBMCs, taken before treatment. CDR3 sequence: CASRGPEKTEAFF. CDR3 DNA: TGTGCCAGTAGAGGGCCGGAAAAAACTGAAGCTTTCTTT.